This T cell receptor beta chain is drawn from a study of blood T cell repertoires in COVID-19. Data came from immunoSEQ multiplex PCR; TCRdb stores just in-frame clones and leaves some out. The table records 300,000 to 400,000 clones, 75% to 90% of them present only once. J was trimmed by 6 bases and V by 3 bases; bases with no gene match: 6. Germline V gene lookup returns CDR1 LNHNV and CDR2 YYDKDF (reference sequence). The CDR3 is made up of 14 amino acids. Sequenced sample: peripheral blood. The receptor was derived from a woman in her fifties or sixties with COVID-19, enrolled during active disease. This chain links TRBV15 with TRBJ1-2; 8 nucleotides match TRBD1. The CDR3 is CATSRGGQGDGYTF. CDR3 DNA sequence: TGTGCCACCAGCAGGGGAGGACAGGGAGATGGCTACACCTTC. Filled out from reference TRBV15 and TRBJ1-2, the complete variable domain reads DAMVIQNPRYQVTQFGKPVTLSCSQTLNHNVMYWYQQKSSQAPKLLFHYYDKDFNNEADTPDNFQSRRPNTSFCFLDIRSPGLGDTAMYLCATSRGGQGDGYTFGSGTRLTVV.